These 5 T cell receptor beta chains came from one sample sequenced in a study of T cell responses to AZD1222 COVID-19 vaccine. Sequenced by immunoSEQ multiplex PCR; TCRdb stores in-frame clones only, minus some. Here the sample spans some 130,000 clones, 88% being singletons. Here the sequenced sample was peripheral blood, taken on day 0 of AZD1222 vaccination. Source of these receptors: an adult in good health.

The gene calls are TRBV5-4 and TRBJ2-2; 8 nucleotides match TRBD2. Germline lookup yields CDR1 SGHNT and CDR2 YYREEE (reference sequence). The CDR3 is 17 amino acids. Trimming at V came to 4 bases and at J to 2 bases, leaving 10 bases not matched to a gene. The CDR3 nucleotides are TGTGCCAGCAGCACCCTCTCCCGGACTAGCAACACCGGGGAGCTGTTTTTT. Its translation: CASSTLSRTSNTGELFF.

V usage is TRBV20-1 and J usage is TRBJ1-2, with TRBD1 as a possible D gene (6 bases). Germline V CDR1 and CDR2: DFQATT, SNEGSKA (reference sequence). The V and J ends lost 3 bases and 4 bases respectively, with 15 bases between them. CDR3 size: 14 residues. CDR3 DNA sequence: TGCAGTGCTAGTCTGGGGGGCGTCGGCTATGGCTACACCTTC. Encoded protein: CSASLGGVGYGYTF.

The chain couples TRBV7-2 to TRBJ2-5; D unclear. V was cut by 5 bases and J by 4 bases, with 11 bases left in between. Germline V lookup: CDR1 SGHTA, CDR2 FQGNSA. CDR3 length: 13 residues. The CDR3: CASSTLVTETQYF. CDR3 nucleotides: TGTGCCAGCAGCACGCTGGTGACAGAGACCCAGTACTTC.

The chain recombines TRBV10-2 with TRBJ1-5; possible D gene TRBD1, 5 bases. The germline CDR1 and CDR2 sequences are WSHSY and SAAADI. The CDR3 totals 17 residues. Between the trimmed V and J ends, which lost 3 bases and 0 bases, there was a span of 15 bases. CDR3 in DNA: TGCGCCAGCAGTGACCTCATAGGGGCCTATAGCAATCAGCCCCAGCATTTT. Its translation: CASSDLIGAYSNQPQHF.

The chain couples TRBV11-2 to TRBJ1-6, with 8 bases identical to TRBD1. Germline loops: CDR1 SGHAT, CDR2 FQNNGV. The CDR3 sequence is 15 residues long. V was pared by 5 bases and J by 3 bases, with 3 bases of the junction left unmatched. The CDR3 bases are TGTGCCAGCAGCGTAGGACAGGGCTATAATTCACCCCTCCACTTT. It codes for CASSVGQGYNSPLHF.